This entry lists 32 T cell receptor beta chains sequenced from one sample in a study of post-analysis software for immune sequencing data. Findings of the study overall: TRBV segments more frequent in patients than in controls numbered roughly 5 and included TRBV5-6, TRBV5-1 and TRBV20-1.

No antigen has been identified for these receptors. Unique molecular identifiers featured in each of the TCR beta cDNA libraries. TCRdb used MiXCR to reprocess the PCR reads, holding one entry per CDR3 protein. The top ten clones hold around 1.7% of a sample with hundreds of thousands of distinct CDR3 sequences, 44% of them seen once. Sequences were obtained from blood. Receptors originate from a girl under 18 with multiple sclerosis.

This clonotype has more than one count but fewer than ten. The gene calls are TRBV6-5 and TRBJ2-1, with D hard to call. The V and J ends lost 9 bases and 7 bases respectively, with 16 bases between them. This CDR3 region has 13 residues. Germline values: CDR1 MNHEY, CDR2 SVGAGI. CDR3 in amino acids: CASQRRWPNEQFF. CDR3 DNA sequence: TGTGCCAGTCAAAGGCGGTGGCCGAATGAGCAGTTCTTC.

This chain uses TRBV12-3 or TRBV12-4 with TRBJ1-4; TRBD1 matches at 10 bases. V trimming: 7 bases; J trimming: 8 bases; junction bases outside the gene matches: 25. CDR3 length: 20 amino acids. In DNA form, the CDR3 reads TGTGCCAGCACCCTTAGGGTCCGGGACAGGGGTCCGGGCCCGGGGGAAAAACTGTTTTTT. This translates into CASTLRVRDRGPGPGEKLFF.

This chain connects TRBV24-1 to TRBJ2-1; D might be TRBD1 (6 bases). Germline values: CDR1 KGHDR, CDR2 SFDVKD. The CDR3 sequence is 13 residues long. V was clipped by 3 bases and J by 11 bases, with 13 bases between them. CDR3 residues: CATSDPGVMQQFF. The CDR3 DNA sequence: TGTGCCACCAGTGATCCAGGGGTGATGCAGCAGTTCTTC.

The CDR3 spells CASSFGENTQYF. The CDR3 DNA reads TGTGCCAGCAGTTTTGGAGAGAATACGCAGTATTTT. This chain uses TRBV12-3 or TRBV12-4 with TRBJ2-3; no definite D call. CDR3 length: 12 amino acids. Trimming took 3 bases from V and 7 from J, leaving 8 bases between them.

The V and J genes are TRBV12-3 or TRBV12-4 and TRBJ2-3; D possibly corresponds to TRBD2 (6 bases). This CDR3 contains 13 residues. Trimming stripped 6 bases from V and 4 bases from J, with 11 bases between. The CDR3 protein is CASRGLRADTQYF. For the CDR3, the DNA is TGTGCCAGCAGGGGACTCCGAGCAGATACGCAGTATTTT.

As regards this clonotype: A read error may produce the germline difference seen at one junction end. The chain uses TRBV12-3 or TRBV12-4 and TRBJ2-5; D gene ambiguous. Judging by the DNA end, TRBJ2-7 fits better; the J call may be wrong. The CDR3 extends over 8 amino acids. The CDR3 DNA is TGCCCTCAATACGAGCAGTACTTC. Its translation is CPQYEQYF.

The rearrangement uses TRBV7-2 and TRBJ2-1; 8 bases map to TRBD2. V shed 2 bases and J 6 bases; nucleotides not matched to a gene: 6. CDR1 and CDR2 (germline): SGHTA, FQGNSA. The CDR3 contains 15 residues. CDR3 protein: CASSLSRGGFNEQFF. The DNA of the CDR3 is TGTGCCAGCAGCTTATCGCGCGGGGGGTTCAATGAGCAGTTCTTC.

V usage is TRBV7-2 and J usage is TRBJ1-2; no firm D call. Trimming pared 3 bases from V and 4 bases from J, leaving 6 bases between. The CDR3 has 12 residues. Germline CDR1 is SGHTA and CDR2 is FQGNSA. CDR3 nucleotide sequence: TGTGCCAGCAGCTTCTCGCCCTATGGCTACACCTTC. It translates to CASSFSPYGYTF.

The CDR3 sequence is CASSPGTGGMHEQYF. The CDR3 DNA is TGTGCCAGCAGTCCTGGGACAGGGGGTATGCACGAGCAGTACTTC. The chain combines TRBV12-3 or TRBV12-4 with TRBJ2-5; 11 bases are a match to TRBD1. The DNA end is a closer match to TRBJ2-7, so the J assignment may be wrong. The CDR3 spans 15 residues.

V is TRBV4-2 and J is TRBJ2-3, with 14 nucleotides matching TRBD2. Germline V gene lookup returns CDR1 LGHNA and CDR2 YNFKEQ. Germline trimming cut 5 bases from V and 0 bases from J; bases unmatched to any gene: 16. This CDR3 has 21 amino acids. The CDR3 region is CASSSHPTSGRAFPSTDTQYF. CDR3 coding DNA: TGTGCCAGCAGCTCGCACCCGACTAGCGGGAGGGCCTTTCCTAGCACAGATACGCAGTATTTT.

Only a few counts were recorded for this clonotype. This chain joins TRBV29-1 and TRBJ2-3; TRBD2 matches 9 bases. Trimming at V came to 5 bases and at J to 1 base, leaving 7 bases not matched to a gene. The CDR3 is 15 residues long. Germline V gives CDR1 SQVTM, CDR2 ANQGSEA. The CDR3 DNA reads TGCAGCGTTCCTGGGGGACTAGCCGGCACAGATACGCAGTATTTT. It encodes CSVPGGLAGTDTQYF.

In regard to this clonotype: A read error may be the cause here, since a much bigger clone is one base away. The chain combines TRBV9 with TRBJ2-1; TRBD2 aligns across 8 bases. The J segment lost 13 bases and the V segment lost 3 bases, leaving 18 bases of the junction unmatched. This CDR3 comprises 16 residues. Germline V gene lookup returns CDR1 SGDLS and CDR2 YYNGEE. This CDR3 reads CASSAPGRGDQETQFF. The CDR3 DNA sequence: TGTGCCAGCAGCGCCCCTGGGCGGGGGGACCAAGAGACCCAGTTCTTC.

The chain carries TRBV5-1 and TRBJ1-2; no clear D gene. V was pared by 1 base and J by 6 bases, with 10 bases between. Germline loops: CDR1 SGHRS, CDR2 YFSETQ. The CDR3 sequence is 13 residues long. This CDR3 is CASSLSGLNGYTF. The CDR3 nucleotides are TGCGCCAGCAGCTTGTCTGGGCTGAATGGCTACACCTTC.

This clonotype was picked up a small number of times. J is TRBJ1-5 and V is TRBV4-1; D is possibly TRBD1 (5 bases). With 6 bases removed from V and 7 bases from J, the gap between germline ends came to 16 bases. CDR1 MGHRA and CDR2 YSYEKL come from the germline V gene. The length of the CDR3 is 14 residues. For the CDR3, the DNA is TGCGCCAGCAGTTATCCTAGCAGGGACCAGCCCCAGCATTTT. Its translation: CASSYPSRDQPQHF.

This rearrangement joins TRBV29-1 to TRBJ2-7; 10 nucleotides line up with TRBD1. CDR1 and CDR2 (germline): SQVTM, ANQGSEA. CDR3 length: 14 amino acids. Losses at the gene ends were 4 bases for V and 1 base for J; bases not matched to a gene: 4. Here the CDR3 DNA reads TGCAGCGTTGGAGACAGGGGGCTATCCTACGAGCAGTACTTC. This gives the protein CSVGDRGLSYEQYF.

The V call is TRBV20-1, the J call TRBJ1-1, with TRBD1 as a possible D gene (5 bases). The V end was cut by 0 bases, the J end by 10 bases, with 12 bases between. The germline gives CDR1 DFQATT, CDR2 SNEGSKA (reference sequence). The CDR3 spans 12 residues. The CDR3 bases are TGCAGTGCTAGAGATGGAGGGGAACCAGCTTTCTTT. Translated: CSARDGGEPAFF.

V usage is TRBV12-3 or TRBV12-4 and J usage is TRBJ1-1; 7 positions match TRBD1. With V trimmed by 2 bases and J by 4 bases, 10 bases remained unmatched. CDR3 size: 16 residues. CDR3 in DNA: TGTGCCAGCAGTTTACGCCCTAGACAGGGAGGCACTGAAGCTTTCTTT. Translated, it gives CASSLRPRQGGTEAFF.

This chain joins TRBV10-3 and TRBJ1-2; TRBD1 matches 9 bases. J lost 3 bases, V lost 4 bases, and 3 bases had no gene match. From germline, CDR1 is ENHRY and CDR2 SYGVKD. The CDR3 covers 14 residues. The CDR3 nucleotides read TGTGCCATCAGTGGGACAGGGGAGGACTATGGCTACACCTTC. Its protein product is CAISGTGEDYGYTF.

The table lists this clonotype with a count of one. The gene calls are TRBV12-3 or TRBV12-4 and TRBJ2-7; D could derive from TRBD1 or TRBD2 (7 bases each). Trimming left V 7 bases short and J 0 bases short, with 13 bases between. The CDR3 has 14 residues. DNA for the CDR3: TGTGCCAGCACCCAGGGGGGGGACTCCTACGAGCAGTACTTC. Translation gives CASTQGGDSYEQYF.

The chain is built from TRBV12-3 or TRBV12-4 and TRBJ2-5; 9 bases line up with TRBD1. V was pared by 5 bases and J by 11 bases, with 12 bases of the junction left unmatched. The CDR3 extends over 14 amino acids. The CDR3, as DNA: TGTGCCAGCAGTCCCACGGACAGGGGCTGGGAGCAGTACTTC. Its protein product is CASSPTDRGWEQYF.

The CDR3 spells CASSDRGAGETQYF. The DNA of the CDR3 is TGTGCCAGCAGCGACCGAGGGGCGGGGGAGACCCAGTACTTC. V gene TRBV13 combines with J gene TRBJ2-5, with a weak D call TRBD2 (6 bases). The V gene lost 5 bases and the J gene lost 5 bases, with 15 bases spanning the gap. Germline V gene lookup returns CDR1 PRHDT and CDR2 FYEKMQ (reference sequence). The CDR3 runs 14 residues.

The CDR3 here is CAISGSGGSYNEQFF. Written as DNA, the CDR3 is TGTGCCATCAGTGGTAGCGGGGGCTCCTACAATGAGCAGTTCTTC. J is TRBJ2-1 and V is TRBV10-3; the match to TRBD2 covers 9 bases. This CDR3 region has 15 residues. The germline CDR1 and CDR2 sequences are ENHRY and SYGVKD. The V segment lost 4 bases and the J segment 0 bases; nucleotides outside the gene matches: 1.

The V gene is TRBV5-1, the J gene TRBJ1-1; maybe TRBD1 (5 bases). V lost 0 bases and J 7 bases, leaving 16 bases between the germline ends. CDR3 length: 15 residues. CDR1 SGHRS and CDR2 YFSETQ come from the germline V gene. The CDR3 DNA reads TGCGCCAGCAGCTTGGGACATCGTGGGGGATTTGAAGCTTTCTTT. It encodes CASSLGHRGGFEAFF.

This clonotype was seen a handful of times. CDR3 sequence: CASSFVRGEKLFF. CDR3 bases: TGCGCCAGCAGCTTTGTGCGGGGTGAAAAACTGTTTTTT. The chain combines TRBV4-1 with TRBJ1-4; D ambiguous. Per the germline V gene, CDR1 is MGHRA and CDR2 is YSYEKL. The V end lost 5 bases, the J end lost 7 bases, and 11 bases lay between the germline ends. The CDR3 has 13 residues.

The table lists this clonotype with a few counts. The CDR3: CSARDLEKGRDGYTF. The CDR3 nucleotides are TGCAGTGCTAGAGATCTTGAGAAAGGGAGGGATGGCTACACCTTC. The chain is built from TRBV20-1 and TRBJ1-2; D unresolved. Between the trimmed V and J ends, which lost 0 bases and 6 bases, there was a span of 17 bases. Germline V CDR1 and CDR2: DFQATT, SNEGSKA (reference sequence). This CDR3 has 15 residues.

This sequence joins TRBV12-3 or TRBV12-4 and TRBJ2-5; 7 positions match TRBD2. The CDR3 is made up of 15 amino acids. Trimming at V came to 8 bases and at J to 2 bases, leaving 11 bases not matched to a gene. The CDR3 coding sequence is TGTGCCAGCGCCTTTGCGCCTAGCGGACAAGAGACCCAGTACTTC. It encodes CASAFAPSGQETQYF.

This sequence joins TRBV5-1 and TRBJ1-1; D is undetermined. Between the trimmed V and J ends, which lost 0 bases and 1 base, there was a span of 10 bases. Germline CDR1 and CDR2: SGHRS and YFSETQ. The CDR3 runs to 15 residues. CDR3 nucleotides: TGCGCCAGCAGCTTGGCCCTATCCAAGAACACTGAAGCTTTCTTT. Amino acid sequence: CASSLALSKNTEAFF. The whole variable domain, remainder taken from reference TRBV5-1 and TRBJ1-1, is KAGVTQTPRYLIKTRGQQVTLSCSPISGHRSVSWYQQTPGQGLQFLFEYFSETQRNKGNFPGRFSGRQFSNSRSEMNVSTLELGDSALYLCASSLALSKNTEAFFGQGTRLTVV.

As regards this clonotype: Germline and junction disagree at one end, which may indicate a read error. The V and J genes are TRBV15 and TRBJ2-5, with 7 bases that match TRBD2. CDR1 is LNHNV, CDR2 YYDKDF, per germline (reference sequence). The CDR3 contains 15 residues. CDR3 DNA sequence: TGTGCCACCAGCACAACATCTCGACTAGCTGAGACCCGGTACTTC. Translated, it gives CATSTTSRLAETRYF.

On this clonotype: One end of the junction does not line up with germline, which may come from a read error. The J gene is TRBJ2-6, the V gene TRBV11-3; possible D gene TRBD1, 5 bases. The CDR3 totals 15 residues. Germline V gene lookup returns CDR1 SGHNT and CDR2 YENEEA. The CDR3 region is CASSSATTGANVRTF. The CDR3 coding sequence is TGTGCCAGCAGCTCGGCCACTACTGGGGCCAACGTCCGGACTTTC.

The chain combines TRBV2 with TRBJ1-2, with D hard to call. The CDR3 is 15 residues long. Germline-derived CDR1 and CDR2 are SNHLY and FYNNEI. The V and J ends lost 2 bases and 6 bases respectively, with 16 bases between them. This chain's CDR3 is CASSEWPSGKDGYTF. In DNA, the CDR3 is TGTGCCAGCAGTGAATGGCCCTCGGGAAAAGATGGCTACACCTTC.

The chain combines TRBV24-1 with TRBJ2-3, with 8 bases lining up with TRBD2. The ends lost 4 bases at V and 5 bases at J; junction bases unmatched: 7. From germline, CDR1 is KGHDR and CDR2 SFDVKD. CDR3 length: 15 residues. CDR3 amino acids: CATSDSRGVGDTQYF. Written as DNA, the CDR3 is TGTGCCACCAGTGACTCGCGGGGGGTAGGAGATACGCAGTATTTT.

Only one count was recorded for this clonotype. The genes are TRBV18 and TRBJ2-7, with 7 nucleotides matching TRBD1. Trimming cost V 0 bases and J 0 bases; bases outside gene matches: 2. Germline V gives CDR1 KGHSH, CDR2 LQKENI. The CDR3 has 15 residues. DNA for the CDR3: TGTGCCAGCTCACCACCTTGGACAGGCTCCTACGAGCAGTACTTC. It encodes CASSPPWTGSYEQYF.